This T cell receptor (beta chain) was identified during a study of blood T cells in healthy people across ages. This clonotype was seen a few times. A second PCR, run for 7 to 11 cycles, used a sample-barcoded 5' primer plus a J-beta primer mix. MiXCR, run by TCRdb on the 5' RACE reads, gives a single entry per CDR3 protein. The data hold approximately 320,000 distinct CDR3 sequences, with roughly 29% observed a single time. The germline gives CDR1 SGHRS, CDR2 YFSETQ. Trimming stripped 1 base from V and 3 bases from J, with 11 bases between. The CDR3 totals 14 residues. Sequencing was carried out using blood. This sequence joins TRBV5-1 and TRBJ2-7, with D possibly TRBD2 on 6 matching bases. This clonotype was obtained from a woman aged 70-85 years in good health. The CDR3 region has the DNA TGCGCCAGCAGCTTGAGAGGGGAGGTCTACGAGCAGTACTTC. Its protein is CASSLRGEVYEQYF.